This T cell receptor (beta chain) was observed in a study of blood T cell repertoires in COVID-19. Turning to the study itself: From the United States, Italy and Spain came samples of acute and convalescent COVID-19. In each case, the material was cDNA or gDNA derived from T cells, B-cell-depleted T cells, or PBMCs.

In the original workflow: Estimation of nucleated cell counts was performed using reference gene primer amplification. Assay used: immunoSEQ multiplex PCR; TCRdb lists only in-frame clones, some missing. That table is the source of V, J and clone size, and D and trimming were worked out from the DNA. The sample lists about 71,000 clones, approximately 88% occurring once. Germline CDR1 and CDR2: SGHTS and YDEGEE. This CDR3 comprises 20 residues. J gave up 4 bases and V 4 bases, and 22 bases lay outside the gene matches. This TCR came from a human donor in a cohort sampled during active COVID-19. Sample: peripheral blood. The rearrangement joins TRBV5-8 to TRBJ1-3; 8 positions match TRBD1. The CDR3 DNA reads as TGTGCCAGCAGCCGGAGACAGGGGCCGCTCACCTGGGAGGAGGGAAACACCATATATTTT. It specifies CASSRRQGPLTWEEGNTIYF.